These 17 T cell receptor beta chains were sequenced from one sample in a study of blood T cell repertoires in COVID-19. Using immunoSEQ multiplex PCR, the repertoire was profiled, and TCRdb retains in-frame clones only, with some absent. The table shows about 400,000 clones, with 86% occurring only once. Sample: peripheral blood. These receptors were obtained from a woman younger than 45 with active or convalescent COVID-19.

The V and J genes are TRBV2 and TRBJ2-3; 9 bases are shared with TRBD1. V was clipped by 3 bases and J by 3 bases; unmatched bases: 10. The CDR3 has 17 amino acids. Germline V CDR1 and CDR2: SNHLY, FYNNEI. The DNA for the CDR3 is TGTGCCAGCAGTGACCCCAGACAGGGGGTAACAACAGATACGCAGTATTTT. This translates into CASSDPRQGVTTDTQYF.

The chain links TRBV7-8 to TRBJ2-1, with 8 bases matching TRBD1. With 5 bases clipped from V and 6 bases from J, the junction kept 9 bases outside the gene matches. Germline V CDR1 and CDR2: SGHVS, FQNEAQ. The CDR3 is 15 amino acids. The CDR3 protein is CASSPTATGGNEQFF. CDR3 in DNA: TGTGCCAGCAGCCCAACCGCTACAGGGGGCAATGAGCAGTTCTTC.

The J gene is TRBJ1-3, the V gene TRBV7-2; TRBD1 matches at 8 bases. The CDR3 sequence is 15 residues long. V trimming: 5 bases; J trimming: 3 bases; junction bases outside the gene matches: 6. Germline CDR1 reads SGHTA; CDR2 reads FQGNSA. The CDR3 sequence is CASSLNRGNGNTIYF. The CDR3 DNA reads as TGTGCCAGCAGCCTTAACAGGGGGAATGGAAACACCATATATTTT.

The chain joins TRBV12-5 to TRBJ2-5, with D perhaps matching TRBD2 (6 bases). Germline assignment: CDR1 LGHNT and CDR2 FRNRAP. This CDR3 has 16 amino acids. Trimming shortened V by 1 base and J by 4 bases, and 16 bases separated the two germline ends. CDR3 sequence reads: CASGLGSEGFPETQYF. CDR3 nucleotide sequence: TGTGCTAGTGGTTTGGGGTCGGAGGGGTTTCCAGAGACCCAGTACTTC.

CDR3 sequence (DNA): TGTGCCAGCAGCTTAGTCGGTTCAGGGGGCGCGCATGGCTACACCTTC. This translates into CASSLVGSGGAHGYTF. The chain carries TRBV7-9 and TRBJ1-2, with 8 bases fitting TRBD1. Trimming cost V 1 base and J 6 bases; bases outside gene matches: 10. This CDR3 has 16 amino acids. Germline V lookup: CDR1 SEHNR, CDR2 FQNEAQ (reference sequence).

This clone was seen just once. The J gene is TRBJ2-1, the V gene TRBV19, with TRBD2 identical over 8 bases. The germline V gene has CDR1 LNHDA and CDR2 SQIVND (reference sequence). This CDR3 comprises 15 residues. The junction had 9 bases not matched to a gene; V was cut back by 5 bases and J by 6 bases. DNA for the CDR3: TGTGCCAGTAGTGTCTCGGGAGGGCCCTTCAATGAGCAGTTCTTC. Translated: CASSVSGGPFNEQFF.

The chain recombines TRBV18 with TRBJ2-2, with TRBD1 matching over 7 bases. The CDR3 contains 19 residues. The germline V gene encodes CDR1 KGHSH and CDR2 LQKENI. The trim removed 5 bases at V and 0 bases at J, leaving 15 bases unmatched. The CDR3 here is CASSDLSSAGTANTGELFF. CDR3 nucleotide sequence: TGTGCCAGCTCAGATCTAAGTAGCGCCGGGACAGCGAACACCGGGGAGCTGTTTTTT.

The chain has TRBV2 and TRBJ1-1; TRBD1 is a possible D gene (5 bases). This CDR3 region has 13 residues. Germline V gene data show CDR1 as SNHLY and CDR2 as FYNNEI. V lost 10 bases to trimming and J lost 4 bases, with 16 bases between them. In DNA, the CDR3 is TGTGCCACCACCCAGGGATTGGGCACTGAAGCTTTCTTT. This translates into CATTQGLGTEAFF. Based on the CDR3 plus reference TRBV2 and TRBJ1-1, the full variable domain is EPEVTQTPSHQVTQMGQEVILRCVPISNHLYFYWYRQILGQKVEFLVSFYNNEISEKSEIFDDQFSVERPDGSNFTLKIRSTKLEDSAMYFCATTQGLGTEAFFGQGTRLTVV.

J is TRBJ2-1 and V is TRBV7-7; the match to TRBD2 covers 7 bases. From germline, CDR1 is SSHAT and CDR2 FNYEAQ (reference sequence). V shed 5 bases and J 7 bases; nucleotides not matched to a gene: 11. CDR3 length equals 15 residues. The DNA of the CDR3 is TGTGCCAGCAGCCGTTATAGCGGGCCTGGAAATGAGCAGTTCTTC. This codes for CASSRYSGPGNEQFF.

The CDR3 nucleotides read TGTGCCAGCAGCTCCGGACAGACGGCGAACATTCAGTACTTC. This translates into CASSSGQTANIQYF. The chain is built from TRBV6-5 and TRBJ2-4, with a tentative D call TRBD1 (6 bases). Trimming pared 6 bases from V and 7 bases from J, leaving 16 bases between. The CDR3 covers 14 residues. CDR1 MNHEY and CDR2 SVGAGI come from the germline V gene.

The chain joins TRBV6-5 to TRBJ1-2, with 10 bases aligning to TRBD1. Germline values: CDR1 MNHEY, CDR2 SVGAGI. Germline trimming cut 7 bases from V and 4 bases from J; bases unmatched to any gene: 9. The length of the CDR3 is 15 residues. The DNA for the CDR3 is TGTGCCAGCACCAAAGGACAGGGGGGTATCTATGGCTACACCTTC. Residues: CASTKGQGGIYGYTF.

The V and J genes are TRBV6-4 and TRBJ1-1; 7 bases line up with TRBD1. Germline V CDR1 and CDR2: MRHNA, SNTAGT. The junction had 4 bases not matched to a gene; V was cut back by 2 bases and J by 1 base. The CDR3 has 15 residues. The CDR3 coding sequence is TGTGCCAGCAGTGACCCCGGGACAGAGAACACTGAAGCTTTCTTT. Translation: CASSDPGTENTEAFF.

This chain uses TRBV24-1 with TRBJ1-1; D call uncertain. Trimming took off 0 bases at V and 7 bases at J, with 5 bases between the two ends. The CDR3 covers 12 residues. In germline, CDR1 is KGHDR, CDR2 SFDVKD. The CDR3 nucleotides are TGTGCCACCAGTGATTTGGCGGGTGAAGCTTTCTTT. This sequence encodes CATSDLAGEAFF.

The V and J genes are TRBV3-1 (or the pseudogene TRBV3-2) and TRBJ2-5; TRBD2 matches 7 bases. This CDR3 has 13 residues. Germline V gene lookup returns CDR1 LGHDT and CDR2 YNNKEL (reference sequence). Trimming took 0 bases from V and 7 from J; bases not matched to a gene: 2. For the CDR3, the DNA is TGTGCCAGCAGCCAAGAAGGGGAGGGGACCCAGTACTTC. Its protein product is CASSQEGEGTQYF.

The rearrangement uses TRBV7-4 and TRBJ1-3; the D gene is possibly TRBD1 (6 bases). The CDR3 contains 16 residues. CDR1 SGHVT and CDR2 SQSDAQ come from the germline V gene. Trimming took off 1 base at V and 0 bases at J, with 10 bases between the two ends. The CDR3 bases are TGTGCCAGCAGCTTAGGGATACAGGGCTCTGGAAACACCATATATTTT. Its translation is CASSLGIQGSGNTIYF.

V and J are TRBV2 and TRBJ1-5; D call uncertain. The CDR3 is 13 amino acids. V lost 7 bases and J lost 6, with 13 bases in between. Germline values: CDR1 SNHLY, CDR2 FYNNEI. The CDR3 sequence is CASTRDRGQPQHF. The CDR3 coding sequence is TGTGCCAGCACCCGGGATCGGGGTCAGCCCCAGCATTTT.

Remarks on this clone: At the DNA level, this CDR3 is encoded by other sequences in the same sample as well. This chain uses TRBV5-6 with TRBJ2-7, with D possibly matching TRBD1 (5 bases). Trimming cost V 4 bases and J 3 bases, with 8 bases left between them. The CDR3 consists of 12 residues. Germline assignment: CDR1 SGHDT and CDR2 YYEEEE. For the CDR3, the DNA is TGTGCCAGCAGCAGCGACAGCTACGAGCAGTACTTC. The encoded protein is CASSSDSYEQYF.